This TCR beta chain was captured by sequencing in a study of T cells after posttransplantation cyclophosphamide. Study-wide results and caveats: Donor CD8+ memory clones often dominated recipient blood repertoires at later times.

The sample holds many counts of this clone. Its antigen is currently unknown. This related bone marrow graft donor gave peripheral blood on the day of marrow donation. Only in-frame clones appear in the TCRdb table, and some are missing; sequencing was by immunoSEQ multiplex PCR. The sample shows some 35,000 clones, none of them appearing just once. Sequenced material: PBMCs. The sequence derives from a man aged 30 to 39 in good health and a related stem cell transplant donor.

Here the CDR3 DNA reads TGTGCCAGCAGTACCAAGCGGGGTTTAGCCGGGGAGCTGTTTTTT. Encoded protein: CASSTKRGLAGELFF. The gene calls are TRBV14 and TRBJ2-2, with 7 bases fitting TRBD2. Trimming removed 6 bases from V and 6 bases from J; junction bases left unmatched: 10. CDR3 length: 15 amino acids. Germline CDR1 is SGHDN and CDR2 is FVKESK.